This TCR beta chain was sequenced for a study of lymphopenia after photon versus proton radiotherapy. Study-level findings and limits: Authors raise, but do not show, better survival with proton therapy. Relative stability marked proton patients; photon patients lost diversity and naive cells. After the lymphocyte nadir, photon-treated repertoires showed oligoclonal expansion, especially of CD8+ Temra cells.

On this clone itself: The antigen remains undetermined.

The assay was immunoSEQ multiplex PCR, and TCRdb's table has in-frame clones only and misses some. The data hold approximately 50,000 clones, with about 86% observed a single time. The origin of this receptor is a middle-aged man with gastric cancer. The sample was peripheral blood, taken from a patient treated with photon-based radiotherapy.

The CDR3 protein is CASSSYRTSTNEKLFF. CDR3 coding DNA: TGTGCCAGCAGCTCCTACAGGACGTCAACTAATGAAAAACTGTTTTTT. The genes are TRBV5-6 and TRBJ1-4; D is possibly TRBD1 (5 bases). Germline loops: CDR1 SGHDT, CDR2 YYEEEE. The V gene lost 3 bases and the J gene lost 0 bases, with 12 bases spanning the gap. The CDR3 is 16 residues long.